The rows below give T cell receptor beta chains drawn from one sample of a study of blood T cell repertoires in COVID-19. Sequenced by immunoSEQ multiplex PCR; TCRdb stores in-frame clones only, minus some. The sample holds 100,000 to 150,000 clones, roughly nine tenths seen once. The sequenced sample was peripheral blood. These receptors all come from a human donor in a cohort sampled during active COVID-19. CDR3s include the opening cysteine and the closing phenylalanine or tryptophan. The order of the fields is J gene, V gene, CDR3 protein.

TRBJ1-2 | TRBV6-4 | CASAPGGTSYGYTF
TRBJ1-3 | TRBV6-5 | CASSTLGGSGNTIYF
TRBJ2-7 | TRBV18 | CASTPDRDNEQYF
TRBJ1-4 | TRBV9 | CASSFSGGGVANEKLFF
TRBJ2-5 | TRBV18 | CATTKGQGETQYF
TRBJ1-1 | TRBV29-1 | CSVETGGNTEAFF
TRBJ1-2 | TRBV18 | CASSPPSGLGSYGYTF
TRBJ1-1 | TRBV9 | CASSGRVRTEAFF
TRBJ2-7 | TRBV7-9 | CASSLGTGLYEQYF
TRBJ1-1 | TRBV6-5 | CASSNDRPNTEAFF